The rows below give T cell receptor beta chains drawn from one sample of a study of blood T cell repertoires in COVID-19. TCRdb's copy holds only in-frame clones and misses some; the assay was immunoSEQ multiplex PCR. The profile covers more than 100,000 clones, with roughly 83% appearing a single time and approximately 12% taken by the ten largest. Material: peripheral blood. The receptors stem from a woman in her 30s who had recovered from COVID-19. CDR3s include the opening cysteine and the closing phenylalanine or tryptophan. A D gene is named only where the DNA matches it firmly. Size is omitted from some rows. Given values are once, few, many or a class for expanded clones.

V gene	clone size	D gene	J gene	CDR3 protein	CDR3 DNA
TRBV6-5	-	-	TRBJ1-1	CASRRGQNTEAFF	TGTGCCAGCAGACGGGGACAGAACACTGAAGCTTTCTTT
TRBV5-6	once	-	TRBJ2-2	CASSLAAAKAGYTGELFF	TGTGCCAGCAGCTTGGCCGCGGCGAAGGCGGGATACACCGGGGAGCTGTTTTTT
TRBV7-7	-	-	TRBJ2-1	CASSLAGIAEQFF	TGTGCTAGCAGCTTAGCTGGGATAGCGGAGCAGTTCTTC
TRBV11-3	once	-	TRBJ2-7	CASSLSGDSYEQYF	TGTGCCAGCAGCTTGTCCGGGGACTCCTACGAGCAGTACTTC
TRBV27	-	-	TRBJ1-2	CASSLGVSGSGYTF	TGTGCCAGCAGTTTAGGTGTTTCAGGGTCCGGCTACACCTTC
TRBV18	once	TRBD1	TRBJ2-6	CASSPGQGVSGANVLTF	TGTGCCAGCTCACCCGGACAGGGGGTATCCGGGGCCAACGTCCTGACTTTC
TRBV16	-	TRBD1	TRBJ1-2	CASSHSATGASYTF	TGTGCCAGCAGCCATTCTGCTACAGGGGCTAGCTACACCTTC
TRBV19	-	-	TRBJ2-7	CASSLEGSSYEQYF	TGTGCCAGTAGTTTGGAGGGGAGCTCCTACGAGCAGTACTTC
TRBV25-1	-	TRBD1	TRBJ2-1	CASSESRQGINEQFF	TGTGCCAGCAGTGAATCCCGACAGGGTATCAATGAGCAGTTCTTC
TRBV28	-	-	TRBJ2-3	CASALERSGGTDTQYF	TGTGCCAGCGCTTTGGAGCGCTCGGGAGGCACAGATACGCAGTATTTT
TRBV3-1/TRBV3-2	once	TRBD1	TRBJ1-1	CASSPLDRVDTEAFF	TGTGCCAGCAGCCCCCTCGACAGGGTTGACACTGAAGCTTTCTTT
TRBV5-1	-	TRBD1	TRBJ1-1	CASSLVGTGARTEAFF	TGCGCCAGCAGCTTGGTCGGAACAGGGGCTCGAACTGAAGCTTTCTTT
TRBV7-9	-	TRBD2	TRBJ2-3	CASREAGGTDTQYF	TGTGCCAGCCGAGAAGCGGGAGGCACAGATACGCAGTATTTT
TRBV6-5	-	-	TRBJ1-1	CASRNPRGEAFF	TGTGCCAGCAGAAACCCTAGGGGGGAAGCTTTCTTT
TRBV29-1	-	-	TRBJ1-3	CSVEDFRFSGNTIYF	TGCAGCGTTGAAGATTTCAGGTTCTCTGGAAACACCATATATTTT
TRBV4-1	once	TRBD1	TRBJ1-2	CASSRDRGPGGYTF	TGCGCCAGCAGCCGGGACAGGGGGCCCGGTGGCTACACCTTC
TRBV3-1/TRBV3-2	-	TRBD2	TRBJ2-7	CASSHRTSGASYEQYF	TGTGCCAGCAGCCACCGGACTAGCGGGGCCTCCTACGAGCAGTACTTC
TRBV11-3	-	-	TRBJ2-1	CASSVTGEYNEQFF	TGTGCCAGCAGCGTTACGGGGGAATACAATGAGCAGTTCTTC
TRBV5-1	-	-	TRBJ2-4	CATPLRWNIQYF	TGCGCCACCCCACTACGCTGGAACATTCAGTACTTC
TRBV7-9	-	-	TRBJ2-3	CASSPSWGRGTDTQYF	TGTGCCAGCAGCCCAAGCTGGGGCCGTGGCACAGATACGCAGTATTTT
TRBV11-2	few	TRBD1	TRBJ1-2	CASSLVVEDRDPSNYGYTF	TGTGCCAGCAGCTTAGTGGTGGAGGACAGGGATCCCTCTAACTATGGCTACACCTTC
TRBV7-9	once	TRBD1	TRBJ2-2	CASSLAGRGFSAGELFF	TGTGCCAGCAGCTTAGCCGGCAGGGGGTTTTCCGCCGGGGAGCTGTTTTTT
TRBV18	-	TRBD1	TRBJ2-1	CASSEQGAGLASEQFF	TGTGCCAGCTCAGAACAGGGGGCAGGGCTAGCAAGTGAGCAGTTCTTC
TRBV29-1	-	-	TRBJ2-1	CSCGSARLNNEQFF	TGCAGCTGCGGTAGCGCCAGACTGAACAATGAGCAGTTCTTC
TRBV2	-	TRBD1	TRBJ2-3	CASSPDRGVRADTQYF	TGTGCCAGCAGCCCCGACAGGGGCGTTAGGGCAGATACGCAGTATTTT
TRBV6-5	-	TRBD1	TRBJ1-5	CASTKGTGSNQPQHF	TGTGCCAGCACCAAGGGGACAGGGAGCAATCAGCCCCAGCATTTT
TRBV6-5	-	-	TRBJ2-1	CASRVLGGEQFF	TGTGCCAGCAGGGTACTAGGGGGTGAGCAGTTCTTC
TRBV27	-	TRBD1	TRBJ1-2	CASSPRDRLSYGYTF	TGTGCCAGCAGTCCCCGGGACAGACTTTCCTATGGCTACACCTTC
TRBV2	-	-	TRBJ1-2	CASITGRDYGYTF	TGTGCCAGCATAACGGGCAGGGACTATGGCTACACCTTC
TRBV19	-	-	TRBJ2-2	CASNLNTGELFF	TGTGCCAGTAACTTGAACACCGGGGAGCTGTTTTTT
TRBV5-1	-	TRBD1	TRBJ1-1	CASSARDSTEAFF	TGCGCCAGCAGCGCCCGGGACAGCACTGAAGCTTTCTTT
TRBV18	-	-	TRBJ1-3	CASSPQSAGAGNTIYF	TGTGCCAGCTCACCACAAAGCGCAGGGGCTGGAAACACCATATATTTT
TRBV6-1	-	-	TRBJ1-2	CASSETVYGYTF	TGTGCCAGCAGTGAAACAGTTTATGGCTACACCTTC
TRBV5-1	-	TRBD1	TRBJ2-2	CASSLRQGNTGELFF	TGCGCCAGCAGCCTTAGACAGGGAAACACCGGGGAGCTGTTTTTT
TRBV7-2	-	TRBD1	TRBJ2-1	CASSRQGDYGEQFF	TGTGCCAGCAGTAGACAGGGGGATTACGGAGAGCAGTTCTTC
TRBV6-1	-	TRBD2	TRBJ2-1	CASSQSGSSYNEQFF	TGTGCCAGCAGTCAGAGCGGGAGCTCCTACAATGAGCAGTTCTTC
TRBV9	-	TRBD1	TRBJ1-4	CASSLGRQGNEKLFF	TGTGCCAGCAGCTTAGGGAGACAGGGGAATGAAAAACTGTTTTTT
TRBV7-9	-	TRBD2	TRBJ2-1	CASSPGRGGLNEQFF	TGTGCCAGCAGCCCGGGACGGGGGGGGTTGAATGAGCAGTTCTTC